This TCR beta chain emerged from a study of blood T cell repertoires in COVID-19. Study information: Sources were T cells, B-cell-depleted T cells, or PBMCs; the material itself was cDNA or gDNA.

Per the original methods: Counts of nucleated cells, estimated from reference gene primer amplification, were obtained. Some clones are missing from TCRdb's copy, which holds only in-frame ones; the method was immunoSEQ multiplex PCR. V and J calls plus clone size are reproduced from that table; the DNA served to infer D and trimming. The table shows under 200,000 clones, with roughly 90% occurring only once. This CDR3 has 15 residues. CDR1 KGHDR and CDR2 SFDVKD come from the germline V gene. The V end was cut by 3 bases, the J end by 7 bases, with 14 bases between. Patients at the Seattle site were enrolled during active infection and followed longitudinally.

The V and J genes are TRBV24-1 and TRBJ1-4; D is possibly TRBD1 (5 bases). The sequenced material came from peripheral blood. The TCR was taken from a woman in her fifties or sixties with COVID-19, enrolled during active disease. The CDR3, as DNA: TGTGCCACCAGTGATCCCCGGGGGGGGGTTGAAAAACTGTTTTTT. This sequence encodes CATSDPRGGVEKLFF.